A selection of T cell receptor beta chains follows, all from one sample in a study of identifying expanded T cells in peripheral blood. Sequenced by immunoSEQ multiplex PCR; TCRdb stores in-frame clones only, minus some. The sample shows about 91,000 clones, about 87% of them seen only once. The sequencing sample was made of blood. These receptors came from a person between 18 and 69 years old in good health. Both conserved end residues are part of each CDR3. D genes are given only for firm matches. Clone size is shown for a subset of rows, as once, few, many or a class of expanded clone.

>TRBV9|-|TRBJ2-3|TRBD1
TGTGCCAGCGTACGGGACAGGAACACAGATACGCAGTATTTT
CASVRDRNTDTQYF
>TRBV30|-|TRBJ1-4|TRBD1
TGTGCCGGGGACAGGAGGAATGAAAAACTGTTTTTT
CAGDRRNEKLFF
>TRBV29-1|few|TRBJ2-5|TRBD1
TGCAGCGTTGAAGCAGGGGGTGGGGAGACCCAGTACTTC
CSVEAGGGETQYF
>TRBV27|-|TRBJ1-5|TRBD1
TGTGCCAGCAGTGTGGGACAGGATCAGCCCCAGCATTTT
CASSVGQDQPQHF
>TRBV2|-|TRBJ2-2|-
TGTGCCAGCAGTCCACTGGGGGGTACCGGGGAGCTGTTTTTT
CASSPLGGTGELFF
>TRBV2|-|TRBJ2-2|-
TGTGCCAGCAGCAACCGACAGAAAGCGAACACCGGGGAGCTGTTTTTT
CASSNRQKANTGELFF
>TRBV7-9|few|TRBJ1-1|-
TGTGCCAGCAAAGGGGTAGGCACTGAAGCTTTCTTT
CASKGVGTEAFF
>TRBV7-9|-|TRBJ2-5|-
TGTGCCAGCCCCGGGCTCAATAATGGGCCGGAGACCCAGTACTTC
CASPGLNNGPETQYF
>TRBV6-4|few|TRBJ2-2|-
TGTGCCAGCAGTGACAGTTCTAGCGGGGAGCTGTTTTTT
CASSDSSSGELFF
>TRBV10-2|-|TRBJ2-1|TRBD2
TGCGCCAGCAGCAGACGGACTAGCGGGGCCGATTCCTCCTACAATGAGCAGTTCTTC
CASSRRTSGADSSYNEQFF
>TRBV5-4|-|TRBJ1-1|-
TGTGCCAGCAGCCGGCCCCATGAGACTGAAGCTTTCTTT
CASSRPHETEAFF
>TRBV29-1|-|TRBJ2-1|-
TGCAGCGTTCCAACAGGGCGAAGGTCGAATGAGCAGTTCTTC
CSVPTGRRSNEQFF
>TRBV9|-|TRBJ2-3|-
TGTGCCAGCAGCGAACCCACAGATACGCAGTATTTT
CASSEPTDTQYF
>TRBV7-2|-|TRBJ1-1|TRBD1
TGTGCCAGCAGCCGACAGGGGGCCGACACTGAAGCTTTCTTT
CASSRQGADTEAFF
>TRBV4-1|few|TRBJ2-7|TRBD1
TGCGCCAGCAGTTCGGGACAGGGTCTGTTGCAGTACTTC
CASSSGQGLLQYF
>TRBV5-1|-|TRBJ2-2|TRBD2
TGCGCCAGCGACGTAACTAGCGGGAACACCGGGGAGCTGTTTTTT
CASDVTSGNTGELFF
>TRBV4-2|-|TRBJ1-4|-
TGTGCCAGCAGCCAAGACGGGGAAATGACGGGCGTTGAAAAACTGTTTTTT
CASSQDGEMTGVEKLFF
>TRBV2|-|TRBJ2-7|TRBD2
TGTGCCAGCAATCTAGCGGGGGGCTCCTACGAGCAGTACTTC
CASNLAGGSYEQYF
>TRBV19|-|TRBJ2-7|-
TGTGCCAGTAGTACCCTTCGAAAGCAGGACAGCTACGAGCAGTACTTC
CASSTLRKQDSYEQYF
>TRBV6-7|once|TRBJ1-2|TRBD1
TGTGCCAGCAGTTACCCGAAGGACAGGGTGAGTATTCATGGCTACACCTTC
CASSYPKDRVSIHGYTF
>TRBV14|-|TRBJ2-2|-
TGTGCCAGCAGGGTGGGGTTCTCCGACGGGGAGCTGTTTTTT
CASRVGFSDGELFF
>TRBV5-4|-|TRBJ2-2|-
TGTGCCAGCAGCTTGGGGGAAAGGGTTAACACCGGGGAGCTGTTTTTT
CASSLGERVNTGELFF
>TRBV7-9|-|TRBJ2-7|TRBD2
TGTGCCAGCAGAAATAATTTAGGTAGCGGGAGGACCTACGAGCAGTACTTC
CASRNNLGSGRTYEQYF
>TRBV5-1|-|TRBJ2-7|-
TGCGCCAGCAGCTTGGTCGGACAGAAAAGCTCCTACGAGCAGTACTTC
CASSLVGQKSSYEQYF
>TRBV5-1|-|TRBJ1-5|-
TGCGCCAGCAGCTTGGGAGGGGGTGGACAGCCCCAGCATTTT
CASSLGGGGQPQHF
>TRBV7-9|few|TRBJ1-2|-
TGTGCCAGCAGCTTAGACCTCCGGGGGGCCAGTGACTATGGCTACACCTTC
CASSLDLRGASDYGYTF
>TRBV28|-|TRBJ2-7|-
TGTGCCAGCAGTATCAACTCCTACGAGCAGTACTTC
CASSINSYEQYF
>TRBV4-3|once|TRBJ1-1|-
TGCGCCAGCAGCCAATCAGGGAAGACAAGGACTGAAGCTTTCTTT
CASSQSGKTRTEAFF
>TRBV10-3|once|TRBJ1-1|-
TGTGCCATCAGTGAGTCGGGGGCTAACACTGAAGCTTTCTTT
CAISESGANTEAFF
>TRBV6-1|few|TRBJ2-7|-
TGTGCCAGCAGTGAAGCCCACCGGGGGACATCCTACGAGCAGTACTTC
CASSEAHRGTSYEQYF
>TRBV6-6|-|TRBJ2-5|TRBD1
TGTGCCAGCAGGGGGACAGCCTTCGGAGAGACCCAGTACTTC
CASRGTAFGETQYF
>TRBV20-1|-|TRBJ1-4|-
TGCAGTGCTACGAGTGAAAAACTGTTTTTT
CSATSEKLFF
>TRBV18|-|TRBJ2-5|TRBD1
TGTGCCAGCTCACCTACCGGGACAGGGGGCGCGGAGACCCAGTACTTC
CASSPTGTGGAETQYF
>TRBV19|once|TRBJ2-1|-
TGTGCCAGTAGGAATGACAATCTCAGGAATGAGCAGTTCTTC
CASRNDNLRNEQFF
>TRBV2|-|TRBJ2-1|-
TGTGCCAGCAGTGAAAACCCCGTTCTCGGTTACAATGAGCAGTTCTTC
CASSENPVLGYNEQFF
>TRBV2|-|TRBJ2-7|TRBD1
TGTGCCAGCAGTGAAGTAAGACAGGGCTACGAGCAGTACTTC
CASSEVRQGYEQYF
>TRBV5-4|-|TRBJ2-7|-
TGTGCCAGCAGCTTGAGGCCTAGCGATACCTACGAGCAGTACTTC
CASSLRPSDTYEQYF
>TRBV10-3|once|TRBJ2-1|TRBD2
TGTGCCACTCAAGCGGGGGTGGACAATGAGCAGTTCTTC
CATQAGVDNEQFF
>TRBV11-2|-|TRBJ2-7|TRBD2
TGTGCCAGCAGCCCCCGGCGGGAGGGGACCTACGAGCAGTACTTC
CASSPRREGTYEQYF
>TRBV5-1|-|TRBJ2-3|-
TGCGCCAGCAGCTGGACAGAAGACACAGATACGCAGTATTTT
CASSWTEDTDTQYF
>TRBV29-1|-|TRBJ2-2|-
TGCAGCGTTGCGAGGTGGAGGGGGCAGGGCGGGGAGCTGTTTTTT
CSVARWRGQGGELFF